This entry lists 31 T cell receptor beta chains sequenced from one sample in a study of cytomegalovirus exposure and HLA in healthy donors. Clones were read by immunoSEQ multiplex PCR, and TCRdb kept only the in-frame ones, dropping some. The data hold some 130,000 clones, with about 94% observed a single time. The sample comprised PBMCs. The source of these receptors is a young man in good health and CMV-seropositive.

V gene TRBV9 combines with J gene TRBJ2-2; maybe TRBD2 (6 bases). CDR3 length: 14 residues. V lost 0 bases to trimming and J lost 7 bases, with 10 bases between them. CDR1 SGDLS and CDR2 YYNGEE come from the germline V gene. The CDR3 DNA reads TGTGCCAGCAGCGTAGCAGGAGGGGTCGGGGAGCTGTTTTTT. Its translation is CASSVAGGVGELFF.

The chain recombines TRBV27 with TRBJ2-2, with TRBD2 identical over 7 bases. The V and J ends lost 3 bases and 6 bases, in that order; junction bases with no gene match: 7. Germline V gene data show CDR1 as MNHEY and CDR2 as SMNVEV (reference sequence). This CDR3 spans 15 amino acids. The DNA for the CDR3 is TGTGCCAGCAGTTTTGGCGGGAGAAATCCCGGGGAGCTGTTTTTT. Translating it yields CASSFGGRNPGELFF.

This chain links TRBV27 with TRBJ2-1; maybe TRBD1 (5 bases). The germline V gene has CDR1 MNHEY and CDR2 SMNVEV (reference sequence). V lost 6 bases and J lost 6, with 12 bases in between. CDR3 length: 13 amino acids. The CDR3 here is CASSPTEFNEQFF. The CDR3 DNA sequence: TGTGCCAGCAGCCCGACAGAGTTCAATGAGCAGTTCTTC.

The chain is built from TRBV21-1 and TRBJ2-5; the table's D gene call, TRBD2, was not cross checked with the DNA. TRBV21-1 is a pseudogene locus. The CDR3 has 14 residues. The CDR3 DNA reads TGTGCCAGCAGCAACGCTAGCGGGAGAGGGACCCAGTACTTC. Its protein is CASSNASGRGTQYF.

This clone was detected only once. The CDR3, as DNA: TGTGCCAGCAGCCAAGCCGGGACAGGGGGCTACGAGCAGTACTTC. Its protein is CASSQAGTGGYEQYF. V gene TRBV4-2 combines with J gene TRBJ2-7; 11 positions agree with TRBD1. Unmatched junction bases numbered 2, after V lost 1 base and J lost 3 bases. The CDR3 is made up of 15 amino acids. The germline CDR1 and CDR2 sequences are LGHNA and YNFKEQ.

V gene TRBV5-4 combines with J gene TRBJ1-1; tentatively, D is TRBD1 (5 bases). Germline V gene data show CDR1 as SGHNT and CDR2 as YYREEE (reference sequence). V lost 0 bases to trimming and J lost 4 bases, with 13 bases between them. CDR3 length equals 15 residues. The CDR3 region is CASSLAVGGVTEAFF. CDR3 bases: TGTGCCAGCAGCTTGGCCGTTGGGGGGGTCACTGAAGCTTTCTTT.

A word on this clone: Other DNA sequences within the sample encode an identical CDR3. The rearrangement uses TRBV19 and TRBJ1-2; no clear D. V lost 1 base and J lost 3, with 6 bases in between. The CDR3 runs 13 residues. From germline, CDR1 is LNHDA and CDR2 SQIVND (reference sequence). CDR3 sequence (DNA): TGTGCCAGTAGTATAGGAAGAGACTATGGCTACACCTTC. Residues: CASSIGRDYGYTF.

V and J are TRBV30 and TRBJ1-4; 7 positions agree with TRBD1. The J segment lost 7 bases and the V segment lost 1 base, leaving 3 bases of the junction unmatched. There are 13 residues in the CDR3. Germline CDR1 is GTSNPN and CDR2 is SVGIG (reference sequence). DNA for the CDR3: TGTGCCTGGAGTGGGAACAGGGGTGAAAAACTGTTTTTT. This codes for CAWSGNRGEKLFF.

The chain recombines TRBV28 with TRBJ1-2; a weak D match, TRBD1 (6 bases). V shed 6 bases and J shed 3 bases, with 14 bases lying between them. The CDR3 is made up of 14 amino acids. Germline V gene lookup returns CDR1 MDHEN and CDR2 SYDVKM. CDR3 bases: TGTGCCAGCAGGACCGGGGGGCGCGACTATGGCTACACCTTC. Translated: CASRTGGRDYGYTF.

The gene calls are TRBV19 and TRBJ1-2, with TRBD1 as a possible D gene (5 bases). The CDR3 loop spans 14 amino acids. The V gene lost 3 bases and the J gene lost 4 bases, with 12 bases spanning the gap. Germline values: CDR1 LNHDA, CDR2 SQIVND (reference sequence). This CDR3 is CASSMNFDSYGYTF. The CDR3 region has the DNA TGTGCCAGTAGTATGAACTTCGACAGCTATGGCTACACCTTC.

The chain joins TRBV6-1 to TRBJ2-7; the D is unclear. Trimming shortened V by 8 bases and J by 7 bases, and 18 bases separated the two germline ends. The CDR3 has 13 amino acids. Germline loops: CDR1 MNHNS, CDR2 SASEGT. The CDR3 here is CASAPQSRLEQYF. CDR3 bases: TGTGCCAGCGCCCCCCAAAGCAGGCTGGAGCAGTACTTC.

Only one count was recorded for this clone. The V gene is TRBV28, the J gene TRBJ1-1; a weak D match, TRBD1 (5 bases). Germline values: CDR1 MDHEN, CDR2 SYDVKM. There are 14 residues in the CDR3. V lost 7 bases to trimming and J lost 0 bases, with 12 bases between them. The CDR3 coding sequence is TGTGCCAGCAATCAGGGTCTGATGAACACTGAAGCTTTCTTT. Its protein product is CASNQGLMNTEAFF. The whole variable domain, remainder taken from reference TRBV28 and TRBJ1-1, is DVKVTQSSRYLVKRTGEKVFLECVQDMDHENMFWYRQDPGLGLRLIYFSYDVKMKEKGDIPEGYSVSREKKERFSLILESASTNQTSMYLCASNQGLMNTEAFFGQGTRLTVV.

This rearrangement joins TRBV5-4 to TRBJ2-1, with a weak D call TRBD1 (5 bases). V was trimmed by 2 bases and J by 0 bases, leaving 9 bases between them. This CDR3 region has 15 residues. Germline V lookup: CDR1 SGHNT, CDR2 YYREEE (reference sequence). The CDR3 DNA is TGTGCCAGCAGCTTCCGACAGAGCTCCTACAATGAGCAGTTCTTC. This sequence encodes CASSFRQSSYNEQFF.

The chain carries TRBV28 and TRBJ2-1; perhaps TRBD2 as D (5 bases). Germline V gene data show CDR1 as MDHEN and CDR2 as SYDVKM. The CDR3 runs 15 residues. Trimming shortened V by 0 bases and J by 6 bases, and 12 bases separated the two germline ends. CDR3 DNA: TGTGCCAGCAGTTTATGGCGAGGGCTAGCCAATGAGCAGTTCTTC. The encoded protein is CASSLWRGLANEQFF.

The rearrangement links TRBV28 to TRBJ2-4; 8 bases match TRBD1. Germline V gene sequence: CDR1 MDHEN, CDR2 SYDVKM. The ends lost 6 bases at V and 6 bases at J; junction bases unmatched: 4. This CDR3 has 13 residues. The CDR3 coding sequence is TGTGCCAGCAGCCGACAGGGGCCAAACATTCAGTACTTC. Translating it yields CASSRQGPNIQYF.

The rearrangement joins TRBV14 to TRBJ1-3; D gene unclear. The germline V and J ends were trimmed by 1 base and 10 bases, with 11 bases remaining between them. Germline CDR1 and CDR2: SGHDN and FVKESK. The CDR3 sequence is 13 residues long. The CDR3 loop reads CASSQALPPTIYF. The CDR3 bases are TGTGCCAGCAGCCAAGCACTTCCCCCTACCATATATTTT. Full variable domain (rest looked up from reference TRBV14 and TRBJ1-3): EAGVTQFPSHSVIEKGQTVTLRCDPISGHDNLYWYRRVMGKEIKFLLHFVKESKQDESGMPNNRFLAERTGGTYSTLKVQPAELEDSGVYFCASSQALPPTIYFGEGSWLTVV.

CDR3 bases: TGTGCCAGCAGTTCTCAGATTAATGAAAAACTGTTTTTT. The encoded protein is CASSSQINEKLFF. The rearrangement uses TRBV25-1 and TRBJ1-4; D unresolved. This CDR3 contains 13 residues. The V gene's germline CDR1 is MGHDK and CDR2 SYGVNS. Deletions cut 5 bases from V and 4 bases from J, with 8 bases between.

The V gene is TRBV27, the J gene TRBJ2-1; a possible D gene is TRBD1 (5 bases). CDR1 is MNHEY and CDR2 is SMNVEV in the germline V gene (reference sequence). V dropped 4 bases and J dropped 0 bases, with 16 bases sitting between them. The CDR3 has 17 amino acids. DNA for the CDR3: TGTGCCAGCAGTTCCCTTTATGGGGCGAGCTCCTACAATGAGCAGTTCTTC. It is translated as CASSSLYGASSYNEQFF.

This chain's CDR3 is CSVSPPTESRLAVNTGELFF. CDR3 in DNA: TGCAGCGTGTCCCCTCCGACAGAAAGCAGACTAGCGGTTAACACCGGGGAGCTGTTTTTT. The V and J genes are TRBV29-1 and TRBJ2-2, with 9 bases fitting TRBD2. J was trimmed by 2 bases and V by 6 bases; bases with no gene match: 22. Germline CDR1 SQVTM, CDR2 ANQGSEA. The CDR3 spans 20 residues.

This chain connects TRBV7-8 to TRBJ2-3; D perhaps matches TRBD2 (6 bases). V lost 5 bases and J 0 bases, leaving 21 bases between the germline ends. The CDR3 totals 18 residues. Germline V CDR1 and CDR2: SGHVS, FQNEAQ. CDR3 sequence reads: CASSVFSRVAVSTDTQYF. The DNA for the CDR3 is TGTGCCAGCAGCGTATTCTCCCGCGTAGCGGTGAGCACAGATACGCAGTATTTT.

The V call is TRBV7-8, the J call TRBJ2-1; weak D call: TRBD2 (5 bases). The CDR3 consists of 12 residues. Germline CDR1 is SGHVS and CDR2 is FQNEAQ. The V and J ends lost 0 bases and 9 bases respectively, with 6 bases between them. The CDR3 here is CASSLALAEQFF. The CDR3 coding sequence is TGTGCCAGCAGCTTAGCGCTAGCTGAGCAGTTCTTC.

This sequence joins TRBV19 and TRBJ2-7, with D perhaps TRBD2 (5 bases). CDR3 length equals 14 residues. V lost 3 bases and J lost 3, with 12 bases in between. The germline V gene encodes CDR1 LNHDA and CDR2 SQIVND (reference sequence). CDR3 sequence: CASSIGGLGYEQYF. CDR3 nucleotides: TGTGCCAGTAGTATTGGAGGCCTAGGCTACGAGCAGTACTTC.

The rearrangement joins TRBV30 to TRBJ2-2, with 9 bases that match TRBD1. Germline V lookup: CDR1 GTSNPN, CDR2 SVGIG (reference sequence). This CDR3 contains 15 residues. V trimming: 3 bases; J trimming: 6 bases; junction bases outside the gene matches: 8. The CDR3 region is CAWSGWTGAAGELFF. The CDR3 DNA is TGTGCCTGGAGCGGATGGACAGGGGCGGCCGGGGAGCTGTTTTTT.

The V call is TRBV30, the J call TRBJ2-1; 7 nucleotides agree with TRBD2. Losses at the gene ends were 4 bases for V and 4 bases for J; bases not matched to a gene: 10. Germline V gene sequence: CDR1 GTSNPN, CDR2 SVGIG (reference sequence). The CDR3 length is 15 residues. CDR3 sequence: CAWTLGAGVYNEQFF. Here the CDR3 DNA reads TGTGCCTGGACCTTAGGGGCGGGAGTTTACAATGAGCAGTTCTTC. Combining the CDR3 with reference TRBV30 and TRBJ2-1 gives the whole variable domain SQTIHQWPATLVQPVGSPLSLECTVEGTSNPNLYWYRQAAGRGLQLLFYSVGIGQISSEVPQNLSASRPQDRQFILSSKKLLLSDSGFYLCAWTLGAGVYNEQFFGPGTRLTVL.

This chain connects TRBV30 to TRBJ2-7, with 7 bases that match TRBD1. Germline lookup yields CDR1 GTSNPN and CDR2 SVGIG (reference sequence). The ends lost 2 bases at V and 3 bases at J; junction bases unmatched: 4. This CDR3 has 13 residues. The CDR3 here is CAWSHQGDYEQYF. CDR3 DNA sequence: TGTGCCTGGAGTCATCAGGGGGACTACGAGCAGTACTTC. The full variable domain, with the rest looked up from reference TRBV30 and TRBJ2-7, is SQTIHQWPATLVQPVGSPLSLECTVEGTSNPNLYWYRQAAGRGLQLLFYSVGIGQISSEVPQNLSASRPQDRQFILSSKKLLLSDSGFYLCAWSHQGDYEQYFGPGTRLTVT.

CDR3 bases: TGTGCCAGCAGTGAAGACAGGGGGGGTAATTCACCCCTCCACTTT. This translates into CASSEDRGGNSPLHF. The V and J genes are TRBV2 and TRBJ1-6, with 8 positions matching TRBD1. Looked up from germline, CDR1 is SNHLY and CDR2 is FYNNEI. V shed 1 base, J shed 6 bases, and the junction held 2 bases outside the gene matches. The length of the CDR3 is 15 residues.

The chain employs TRBV6-5 and TRBJ2-5, with D possibly TRBD2 on 6 matching bases. This CDR3 spans 12 amino acids. Trimming left V 4 bases short and J 4 bases short, with 7 bases between. The germline CDR1 and CDR2 sequences are MNHEY and SVGAGI. CDR3 sequence (DNA): TGTGCCAGCAGTTGGAGGGGAGAGACCCAGTACTTC. It codes for CASSWRGETQYF.

The CDR3 DNA reads TGTGCCAGCAGCGTCGGACTAGCGGGAGATGGTGAGCAGTTCTTC. This gives the protein CASSVGLAGDGEQFF. The V gene is TRBV5-4, the J gene TRBJ2-1; 13 positions agree with TRBD2. J lost 9 bases, V lost 4 bases, and 7 bases had no gene match. Germline V CDR1 and CDR2: SGHNT, YYREEE (reference sequence). This CDR3 comprises 15 residues.

This sequence joins TRBV28 and TRBJ1-5, with a weak D call TRBD1 (6 bases). The germline CDR1 and CDR2 sequences are MDHEN and SYDVKM. The CDR3 extends over 16 amino acids. V shed 10 bases and J shed 2 bases, with 21 bases lying between them. CDR3 coding DNA: TGTGCCACCTATTGGGACAAAGCGGATCGCAATCAGCCCCAGCATTTT. Translated: CATYWDKADRNQPQHF.

V and J are TRBV28 and TRBJ1-1; TRBD1 might be the D (6 bases). The CDR3 length is 20 residues. The germline V gene has CDR1 MDHEN and CDR2 SYDVKM. Trimming stripped 7 bases from V and 0 bases from J, with 30 bases between. This CDR3 is CASTKTTSIYRAGMNTEAFF. The CDR3 DNA is TGTGCCAGCACCAAAACAACCAGTATCTACAGGGCGGGCATGAACACTGAAGCTTTCTTT.

This chain joins TRBV9 and TRBJ2-5; D is ambiguous. Germline CDR1 is SGDLS and CDR2 is YYNGEE. V was trimmed by 0 bases and J by 2 bases, leaving 11 bases between them. CDR3 size: 15 residues. In DNA form, the CDR3 reads TGTGCCAGCAGCGTAGGCGCCAAAGAGCAAGAGACCCAGTACTTC. This translates into CASSVGAKEQETQYF.